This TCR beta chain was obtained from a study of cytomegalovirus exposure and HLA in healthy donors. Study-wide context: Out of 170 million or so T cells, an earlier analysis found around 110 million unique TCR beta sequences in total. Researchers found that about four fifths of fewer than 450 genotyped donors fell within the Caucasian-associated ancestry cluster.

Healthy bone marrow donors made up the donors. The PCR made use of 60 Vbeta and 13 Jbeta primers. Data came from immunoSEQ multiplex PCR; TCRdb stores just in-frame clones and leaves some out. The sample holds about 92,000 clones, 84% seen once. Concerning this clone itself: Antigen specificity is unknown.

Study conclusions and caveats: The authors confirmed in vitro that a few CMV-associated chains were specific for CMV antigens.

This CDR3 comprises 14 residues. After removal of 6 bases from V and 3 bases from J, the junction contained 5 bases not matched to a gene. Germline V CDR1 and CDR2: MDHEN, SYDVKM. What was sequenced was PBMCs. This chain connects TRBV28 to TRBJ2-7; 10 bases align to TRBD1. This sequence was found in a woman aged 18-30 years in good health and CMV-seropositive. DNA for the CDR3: TGTGCCAGCAGGACCCGGGACAGGGGCTACGAGCAGTACTTC. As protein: CASRTRDRGYEQYF.